A selection of T cell receptor beta chains follows, all from one sample in a study of technical replicates of blood from a few donors. Assay used: immunoSEQ multiplex PCR; TCRdb lists only in-frame clones, some missing. The sample yields tens of thousands of clones, about 86% seen once. Source material: PBMCs. Receptor source: a human donor in good health. Some clones in this sample may be carry-over from other donors' samples. The CDR3 runs from the conserved cysteine through the conserved F or W. The order of the fields is CDR3 protein, CDR3 DNA, V gene, clone size, D gene, J gene. The D gene is left open where the match is weak. Size is omitted from some rows. Given values are once, few, many or a class for expanded clones.

CDR3 protein: CASSLPGQSAEQYF
CDR3 DNA: TGTGCCAGCAGTCTACCGGGACAATCGGCCGAGCAGTACTTC
V gene: TRBV6-5
clone size: .
D gene: .
J gene: TRBJ2-7

CDR3 protein: CASSLAKMNTEAFF
CDR3 DNA: TGTGCCAGCAGCCTGGCAAAAATGAACACTGAAGCTTTCTTT
V gene: TRBV6-5
clone size: .
D gene: .
J gene: TRBJ1-1

CDR3 protein: CAIREGSSYNEQFF
CDR3 DNA: TGTGCCATCAGAGAAGGGAGCTCCTACAATGAGCAGTTCTTC
V gene: TRBV10-3
clone size: .
D gene: .
J gene: TRBJ2-1

CDR3 protein: CASSLTYGDIYEQYF
CDR3 DNA: TGTGCCAGCAGCTTAACCTACGGGGACATCTACGAGCAGTACTTC
V gene: TRBV7-9
clone size: .
D gene: .
J gene: TRBJ2-7

CDR3 protein: CASSLAGTDTQYF
CDR3 DNA: TGCGCCAGCAGCTTGGCAGGGACAGATACGCAGTATTTT
V gene: TRBV5-1
clone size: .
D gene: .
J gene: TRBJ2-3

CDR3 protein: CASSTGTGRQDEQFF
CDR3 DNA: TGTGCCAGTAGTACCGGGACAGGTCGGCAGGATGAGCAGTTCTTC
V gene: TRBV19
clone size: .
D gene: TRBD1
J gene: TRBJ2-1

CDR3 protein: CASSLGTGDNQPQHF
CDR3 DNA: TGTGCCAGCAGCTTGGGGACAGGGGACAATCAGCCCCAGCATTTT
V gene: TRBV5-4
clone size: .
D gene: TRBD1
J gene: TRBJ1-5

CDR3 protein: CASSLGTGGSYEQYF
CDR3 DNA: TGTGCCAGCAGCCTCGGGACAGGTGGCTCCTACGAGCAGTACTTC
V gene: TRBV5-4
clone size: .
D gene: TRBD1
J gene: TRBJ2-7

CDR3 protein: CASTAGGTPGELFF
CDR3 DNA: TGTGCCAGCACCGCAGGGGGTACTCCCGGGGAGCTGTTTTTT
V gene: TRBV11-1
clone size: .
D gene: TRBD1
J gene: TRBJ2-2

CDR3 protein: CASRMTVGNQPQHF
CDR3 DNA: TGCGCCAGCAGGATGACAGTTGGCAATCAGCCCCAGCATTTT
V gene: TRBV5-1
clone size: .
D gene: .
J gene: TRBJ1-5

CDR3 protein: CASRDASGYQETQYF
CDR3 DNA: TGTGCCAGCAGGGACGCTAGCGGTTACCAAGAGACCCAGTACTTC
V gene: TRBV2
clone size: once
D gene: TRBD2
J gene: TRBJ2-5

CDR3 protein: CTSSCKLLAGVSYEQYF
CDR3 DNA: TGCACCAGCAGTTGCAAGCTGCTAGCGGGGGTCTCCTACGAGCAGTACTTC
V gene: TRBV1
clone size: .
D gene: .
J gene: TRBJ2-7

CDR3 protein: CASRQGAGYGYTF
CDR3 DNA: TGTGCCAGCAGACAGGGGGCAGGCTATGGCTACACCTTC
V gene: TRBV5-5
clone size: .
D gene: TRBD1
J gene: TRBJ1-2

CDR3 protein: CASRYSSGRATDTQYF
CDR3 DNA: TGTGCCAGCAGGTATTCTAGCGGGAGGGCGACAGATACGCAGTATTTT
V gene: TRBV13
clone size: .
D gene: TRBD2
J gene: TRBJ2-3

CDR3 protein: CASSETGQGYEQYF
CDR3 DNA: TGTGCCAGCAGTGAAACGGGACAGGGATACGAGCAGTACTTC
V gene: TRBV6-1
clone size: .
D gene: TRBD1
J gene: TRBJ2-7

CDR3 protein: CASSQVLAGTYEQYF
CDR3 DNA: TGCGCCAGCAGCCAAGTTCTAGCGGGGACGTACGAGCAGTACTTC
V gene: TRBV4-3
clone size: once
D gene: TRBD2
J gene: TRBJ2-7

CDR3 protein: CASSDGISYEQYF
CDR3 DNA: TGTGCCAGCAGTGACGGGATCTCCTACGAGCAGTACTTC
V gene: TRBV6-1
clone size: .
D gene: .
J gene: TRBJ2-7

CDR3 protein: CASSQEGTGVRDTQYF
CDR3 DNA: TGCGCCAGCAGCCAAGAAGGGACAGGCGTTAGAGATACGCAGTATTTT
V gene: TRBV4-1
clone size: .
D gene: TRBD1
J gene: TRBJ2-3

CDR3 protein: CASSLRGILTDTQYF
CDR3 DNA: TGCGCCAGCAGTCTACGGGGGATACTTACAGATACGCAGTATTTT
V gene: TRBV5-1
clone size: .
D gene: .
J gene: TRBJ2-3

CDR3 protein: CASSAHRGRDYGYTF
CDR3 DNA: TGTGCCAGCAGCGCCCACAGGGGGCGCGACTATGGCTACACCTTC
V gene: TRBV9
clone size: .
D gene: TRBD1
J gene: TRBJ1-2

CDR3 protein: CASSPRSGRGADEQFF
CDR3 DNA: TGTGCCAGCAGCCCAAGATCTGGCAGGGGAGCAGATGAGCAGTTCTTC
V gene: TRBV9
clone size: .
D gene: .
J gene: TRBJ2-1

CDR3 protein: CASSLLGQRQYF
CDR3 DNA: TGTGCCAGCAGCTTATTGGGACAGCGGCAGTACTTC
V gene: TRBV7-2
clone size: once
D gene: TRBD1
J gene: TRBJ2-7

CDR3 protein: CASSELTSGKGEQYF
CDR3 DNA: TGTGCCAGCAGTGAACTGACTAGCGGAAAGGGGGAGCAGTACTTC
V gene: TRBV2
clone size: .
D gene: TRBD2
J gene: TRBJ2-7

CDR3 protein: CASRSATGYGEQYF
CDR3 DNA: TGTGCCAGCAGGTCTGCGACAGGGTACGGGGAGCAGTACTTC
V gene: TRBV11-1
clone size: few
D gene: TRBD1
J gene: TRBJ2-7

CDR3 protein: CASSVGPTSGSLETQYF
CDR3 DNA: TGTGCCAGCAGCGTAGGGCCCACTAGCGGGAGTTTGGAGACCCAGTACTTC
V gene: TRBV9
clone size: .
D gene: TRBD2
J gene: TRBJ2-5